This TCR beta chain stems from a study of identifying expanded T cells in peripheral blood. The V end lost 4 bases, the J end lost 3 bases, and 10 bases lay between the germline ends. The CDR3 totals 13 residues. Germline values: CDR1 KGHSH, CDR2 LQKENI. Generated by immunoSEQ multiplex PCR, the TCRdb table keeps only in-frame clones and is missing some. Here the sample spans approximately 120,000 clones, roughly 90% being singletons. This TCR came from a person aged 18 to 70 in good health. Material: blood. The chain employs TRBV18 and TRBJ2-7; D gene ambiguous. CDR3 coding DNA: TGTGCCAGCTCACGCCCAAGCCTCTACGAGCAGTACTTC. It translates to CASSRPSLYEQYF.